The T cell receptor beta chain under discussion was sequenced for a study of T cells in Graves' hyperthyroidism and ophthalmopathy. Study observations and caveats: Patients with ophthalmopathy were separated from those with stable hyperthyroidism by a 13 V-J model.

Using RNA transcripts as the source, TCR beta CDR3 regions were amplified. With the HTBI primer set, the TCR CDR3 went through a first round of RT-PCR. One entry per CDR3 protein results from TCRdb running MiXCR on the multiplex PCR reads. The repertoire holds 450,000 to 600,000 distinct CDR3 sequences, about 20% seen once, with roughly 44% in the top ten. Concerning this clonotype itself: The antigen is unknown.

V shed 6 bases, J shed 6 bases, and the junction held 7 bases outside the gene matches. Germline V lookup: CDR1 DFQATT, CDR2 SNEGSKA (reference sequence). The CDR3 is 15 residues long. This chain links TRBV20-1 with TRBJ2-1; the match to TRBD2 covers 14 bases. The material sequenced was blood. The receptor was isolated from a man in his forties with Graves' ophthalmopathy. The DNA of the CDR3 is TGCAGTGCCAACCCCGGGACTAGCGGGGGCAATGAGCAGTTCTTC. This encodes CSANPGTSGGNEQFF.